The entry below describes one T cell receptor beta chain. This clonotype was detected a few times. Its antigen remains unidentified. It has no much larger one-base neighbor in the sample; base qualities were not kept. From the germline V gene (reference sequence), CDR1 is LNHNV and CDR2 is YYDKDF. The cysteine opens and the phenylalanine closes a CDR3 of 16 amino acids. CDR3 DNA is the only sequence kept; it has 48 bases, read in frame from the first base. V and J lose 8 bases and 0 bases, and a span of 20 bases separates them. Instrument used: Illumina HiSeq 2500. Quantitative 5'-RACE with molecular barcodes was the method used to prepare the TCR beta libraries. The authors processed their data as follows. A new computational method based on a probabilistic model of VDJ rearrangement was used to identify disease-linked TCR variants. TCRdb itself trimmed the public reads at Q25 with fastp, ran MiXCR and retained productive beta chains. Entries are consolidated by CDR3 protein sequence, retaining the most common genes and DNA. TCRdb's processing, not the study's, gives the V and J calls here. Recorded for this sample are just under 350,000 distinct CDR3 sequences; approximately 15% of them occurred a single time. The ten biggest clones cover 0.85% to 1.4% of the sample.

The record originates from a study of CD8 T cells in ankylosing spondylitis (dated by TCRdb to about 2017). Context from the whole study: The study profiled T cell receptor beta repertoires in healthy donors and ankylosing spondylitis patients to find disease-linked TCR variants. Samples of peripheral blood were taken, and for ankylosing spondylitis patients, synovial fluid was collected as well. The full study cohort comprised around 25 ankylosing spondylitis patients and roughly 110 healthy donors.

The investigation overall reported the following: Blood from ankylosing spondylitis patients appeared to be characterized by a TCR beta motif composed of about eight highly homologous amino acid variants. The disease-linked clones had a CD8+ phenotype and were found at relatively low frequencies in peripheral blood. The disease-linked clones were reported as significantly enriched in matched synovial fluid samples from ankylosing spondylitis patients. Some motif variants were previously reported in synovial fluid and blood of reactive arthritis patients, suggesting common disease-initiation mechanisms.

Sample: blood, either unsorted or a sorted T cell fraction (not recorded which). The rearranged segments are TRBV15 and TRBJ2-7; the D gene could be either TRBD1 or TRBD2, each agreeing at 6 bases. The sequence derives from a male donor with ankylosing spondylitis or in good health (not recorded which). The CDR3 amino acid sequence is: CATDSRRGRTSYEQYF. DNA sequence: TGTGCCACCGACTCTAGGAGGGGGAGGACCTCCTACGAGCAGTACTTC.